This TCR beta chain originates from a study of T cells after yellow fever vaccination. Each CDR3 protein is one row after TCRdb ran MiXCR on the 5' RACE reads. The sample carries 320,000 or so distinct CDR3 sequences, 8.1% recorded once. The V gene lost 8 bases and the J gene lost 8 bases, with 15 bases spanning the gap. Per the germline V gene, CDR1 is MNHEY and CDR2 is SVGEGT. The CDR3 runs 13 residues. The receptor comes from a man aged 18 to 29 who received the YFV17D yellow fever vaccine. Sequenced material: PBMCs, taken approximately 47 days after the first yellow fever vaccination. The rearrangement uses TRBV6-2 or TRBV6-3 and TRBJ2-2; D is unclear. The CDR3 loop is CASLDGISGELFF. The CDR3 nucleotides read TGTGCCAGCCTCGATGGGATATCTGGGGAGCTGTTTTTT.